This T cell receptor (beta chain) was recorded in a study of cytomegalovirus exposure and HLA in healthy donors. Overall study results and limits: Cytomegalovirus association was assigned to under 200 TCR beta chains. While the bulk of TCR sequences proved rare, some public TCRs turned up in many donors.

It was the approximately 130-subject validation cohort, separate from the approximately 680-subject first cohort, to which the donors belonged. Here immunoSEQ multiplex PCR was the method, and the copy in TCRdb shows in-frame clones only, minus some. Of about 140,000 clones in the sample, approximately 87% were seen once. On this clone itself: What it recognizes is unknown.

Germline assignment: CDR1 SNHLY and CDR2 FYNNEI. CDR3 size: 17 residues. With 3 bases removed from V and 5 bases from J, the gap between germline ends came to 17 bases. V gene TRBV2 combines with J gene TRBJ1-6; no definite D call. The material sequenced was PBMCs. This clonotype originated in a man aged 18-30 years in good health and CMV-seronegative. CDR3 residues: CASSERLGRPDNSPLHF. The CDR3 coding sequence is TGTGCCAGCAGTGAGCGATTAGGGAGGCCCGATAATTCACCCCTCCACTTT.